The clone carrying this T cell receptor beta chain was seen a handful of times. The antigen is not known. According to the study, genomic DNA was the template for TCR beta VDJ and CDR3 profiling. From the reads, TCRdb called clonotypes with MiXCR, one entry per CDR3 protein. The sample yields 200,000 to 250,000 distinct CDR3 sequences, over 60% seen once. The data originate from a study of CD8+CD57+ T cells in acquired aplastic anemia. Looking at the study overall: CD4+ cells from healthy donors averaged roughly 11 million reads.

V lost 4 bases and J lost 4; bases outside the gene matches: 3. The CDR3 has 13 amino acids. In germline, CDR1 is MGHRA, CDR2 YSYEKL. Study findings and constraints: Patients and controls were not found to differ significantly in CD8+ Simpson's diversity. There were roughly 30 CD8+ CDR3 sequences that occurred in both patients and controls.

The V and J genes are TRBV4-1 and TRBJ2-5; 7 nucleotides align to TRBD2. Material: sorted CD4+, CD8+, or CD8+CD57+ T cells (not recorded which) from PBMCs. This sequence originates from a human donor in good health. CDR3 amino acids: CASSRGGLETQYF. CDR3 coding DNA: TGCGCCAGCAGCCGGGGGGGGTTAGAGACCCAGTACTTC.